This T cell receptor (beta chain) comes out of a study of T cells in Graves' hyperthyroidism and ophthalmopathy. General study results and limits: Blood also showed most of the thyroid clonotypes that were expanded above 0.001. Using 13 V-J features, a model discriminated ophthalmopathy from stable hyperthyroidism.

This clonotype was seen ten or more times. Its antigen is not known. Amplified regions were TCR beta CDR3 sequences from RNA transcripts. The HTBI primer set drove a first-round RT-PCR of the TCR CDR3. TCRdb re-derived calls from the multiplex PCR reads in MiXCR, one entry per CDR3 protein. The data show 400,000 to 500,000 distinct CDR3 sequences, over 12% seen once. The germline gives CDR1 DFQATT, CDR2 SNEGSKA (reference sequence). The CDR3 contains 13 residues. Trimming removed 6 bases at V and 4 bases at J, with 15 bases between. Each person with ophthalmopathy scored at least 3 on the Clinical Activity Score, reached NOSPECS grade 4 or higher, and had been ill under 3 months.

Sequenced sample: blood. The chain employs TRBV20-1 and TRBJ1-1, with a possible D match to TRBD1 (6 bases). The sequence was collected from a man aged 18 to 30 with Graves' ophthalmopathy. The CDR3 sequence is CSARRGAPTEAFF. The CDR3 region has the DNA TGCAGTGCCAGACGGGGGGCGCCCACTGAAGCTTTCTTT.